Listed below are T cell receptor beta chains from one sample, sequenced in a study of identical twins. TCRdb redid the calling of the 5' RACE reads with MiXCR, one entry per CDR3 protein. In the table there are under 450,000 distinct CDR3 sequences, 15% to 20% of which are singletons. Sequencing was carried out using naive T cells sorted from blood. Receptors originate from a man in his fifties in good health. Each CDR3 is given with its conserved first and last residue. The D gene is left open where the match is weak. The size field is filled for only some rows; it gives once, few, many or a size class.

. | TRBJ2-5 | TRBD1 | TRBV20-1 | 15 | CSARAGTGDLETQYF | TGCAGTGCTCGAGCCGGGACAGGGGATTTAGAGACCCAGTACTTC
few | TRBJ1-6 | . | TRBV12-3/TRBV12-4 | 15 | CASSPVGRGNSPLHF | TGTGCCAGCAGTCCCGTGGGCAGGGGTAATTCACCCCTCCACTTT
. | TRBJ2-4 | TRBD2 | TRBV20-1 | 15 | CSARHGGLAGNIQYF | TGCAGTGCTAGACATGGGGGACTAGCGGGAAACATTCAGTACTTC
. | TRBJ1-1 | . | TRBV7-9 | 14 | CASSFGGAEPEAFF | TGTGCCAGCAGCTTCGGTGGGGCAGAGCCTGAAGCTTTCTTT
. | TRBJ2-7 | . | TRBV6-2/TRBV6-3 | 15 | CASSYSMGGLYEQYF | TGTGCCAGCAGTTACTCGATGGGCGGGCTATACGAGCAGTACTTC
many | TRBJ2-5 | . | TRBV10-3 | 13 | CAISPGGQETQYF | TGTGCCATCTCCCCCGGGGGCCAAGAGACCCAGTACTTC
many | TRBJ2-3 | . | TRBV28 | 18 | CASSLWGGAVQRTDTQYF | TGTGCCAGCAGTTTATGGGGGGGGGCTGTTCAACGCACAGATACGCAGTATTTT
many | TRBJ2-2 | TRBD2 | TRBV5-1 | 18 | CASSFLQTTSGGAGELFF | TGCGCCAGCAGTTTTCTACAAACGACTAGCGGGGGAGCCGGGGAGCTGTTTTTT
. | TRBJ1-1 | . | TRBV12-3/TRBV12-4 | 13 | CASSSSSFTEAFF | TGTGCCAGCAGTTCGTCTTCATTCACTGAAGCTTTCTTT
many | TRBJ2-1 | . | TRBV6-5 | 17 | CASSYSQGTFSYNEQFF | TGTGCCAGCAGTTACTCTCAGGGAACGTTTTCCTACAATGAGCAGTTCTTC
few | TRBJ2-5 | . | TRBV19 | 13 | CASSGEGWGTQYF | TGTGCCAGTAGTGGAGAGGGATGGGGGACCCAGTACTTC
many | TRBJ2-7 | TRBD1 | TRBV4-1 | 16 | CASSQESQTGLYEQYF | TGCGCCAGCAGCCAAGAGAGCCAGACAGGGCTCTACGAGCAGTACTTC
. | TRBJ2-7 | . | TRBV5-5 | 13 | CASSLRQDYEQYF | TGTGCCAGCAGCTTAAGACAGGACTACGAGCAGTACTTC
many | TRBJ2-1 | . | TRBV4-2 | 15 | CASSQGTSSYNEQFF | TGTGCCAGCAGCCAAGGTACCAGCTCCTACAATGAGCAGTTCTTC
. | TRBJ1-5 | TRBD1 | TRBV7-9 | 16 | CASSPRGTGGNQPQHF | TGTGCCAGCAGCCCAAGAGGGACAGGGGGCAATCAGCCCCAGCATTTT
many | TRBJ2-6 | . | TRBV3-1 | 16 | CASSQVPFSGANVLTF | TGTGCCAGCAGCCAAGTCCCGTTCTCTGGGGCCAACGTCCTGACTTTC
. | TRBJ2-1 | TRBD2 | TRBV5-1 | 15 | CASSFRPFGGDEQFF | TGCGCCAGCAGCTTCAGACCCTTCGGGGGGGATGAGCAGTTCTTC
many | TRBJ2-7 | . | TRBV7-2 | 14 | CASSLGGRPYEQYF | TGTGCCAGCAGCTTAGGAGGGAGGCCCTACGAGCAGTACTTC
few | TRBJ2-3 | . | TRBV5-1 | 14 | CASSSTTSTDTQYF | TGCGCCAGCAGCTCTACAACTAGCACAGATACGCAGTATTTT
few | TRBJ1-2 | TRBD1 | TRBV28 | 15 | CASRRPGQGTYGYTF | TGTGCCAGCCGAAGACCGGGACAGGGGACCTATGGCTACACCTTC
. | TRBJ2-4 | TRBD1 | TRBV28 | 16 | CASSMRDRGLTNIQYF | TGTGCCAGCAGTATGCGGGACAGGGGGCTGACGAACATTCAGTACTTC
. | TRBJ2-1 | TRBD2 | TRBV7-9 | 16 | CASSPRIGTIGDEQFF | TGTGCCAGCAGCCCCCGAATAGGGACTATCGGCGATGAGCAGTTCTTC
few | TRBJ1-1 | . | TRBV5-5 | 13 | CASSLVQDTEAFF | TGTGCCAGCAGCTTGGTACAGGACACTGAAGCTTTCTTT
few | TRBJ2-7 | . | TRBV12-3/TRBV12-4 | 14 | CASSFGGSTYEQYF | TGTGCCAGCAGTTTTGGGGGCAGTACCTACGAGCAGTACTTC
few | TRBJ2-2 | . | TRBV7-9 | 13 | CASSLLNTGELFF | TGTGCCAGCAGCTTGCTGAACACCGGGGAGCTGTTTTTT
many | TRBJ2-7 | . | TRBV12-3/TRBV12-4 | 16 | CASSSDLRGLTYEQYF | TGTGCCAGCAGTTCGGATTTACGGGGTTTAACCTACGAGCAGTACTTC
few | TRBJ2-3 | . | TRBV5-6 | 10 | CAGSPATQYF | TGTGCCGGGTCCCCTGCGACGCAGTATTTT
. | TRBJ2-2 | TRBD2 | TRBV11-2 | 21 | CASSLEYQLDLAGVGAGELFF | TGTGCCAGCAGCTTAGAGTACCAGCTAGACCTAGCGGGAGTCGGGGCCGGGGAGCTGTTTTTT
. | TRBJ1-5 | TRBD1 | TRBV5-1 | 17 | CASSPLGRTGDHQPQHF | TGCGCCAGCAGCCCCCTCGGACGGACAGGGGACCATCAGCCCCAGCATTTT
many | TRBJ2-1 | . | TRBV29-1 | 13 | CSVARGRGNEQFF | TGCAGCGTAGCCCGGGGGCGCGGGAATGAGCAGTTCTTC
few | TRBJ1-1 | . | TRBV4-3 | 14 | CASSPRVRDTEAFF | TGCGCCAGCAGCCCGAGAGTCAGGGACACTGAAGCTTTCTTT
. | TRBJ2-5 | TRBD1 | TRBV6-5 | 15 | CASSYVDRTGETQYF | TGTGCCAGCAGTTACGTGGACAGGACTGGAGAGACCCAGTACTTC
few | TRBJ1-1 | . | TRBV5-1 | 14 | CASSTRDPNTEAFF | TGCGCCAGCAGCACCCGGGACCCGAACACTGAAGCTTTCTTT
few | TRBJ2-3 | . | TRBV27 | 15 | CASSPGAASTDTQYF | TGTGCCAGCAGCCCCGGGGCAGCTAGCACAGATACGCAGTATTTT
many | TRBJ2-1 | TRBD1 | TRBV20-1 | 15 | CSAPGQRSSYNEQFF | TGCAGTGCTCCGGGACAGCGATCCTCCTACAATGAGCAGTTCTTC
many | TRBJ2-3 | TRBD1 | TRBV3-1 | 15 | CASSQRDREADTQYF | TGTGCCAGCAGCCAAAGGGACAGGGAAGCAGATACGCAGTATTTT
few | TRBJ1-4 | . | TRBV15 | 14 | CATSNRHGSEKLFF | TGTGCCACCAGCAACCGACATGGTAGCGAAAAACTGTTTTTT
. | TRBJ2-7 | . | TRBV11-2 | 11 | CASSFNHEQYF | TGTGCCAGCAGCTTTAATCACGAGCAGTACTTC
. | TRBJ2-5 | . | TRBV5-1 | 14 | CASSPDYSVETQYF | TGCGCCAGCAGCCCAGACTACTCGGTGGAGACCCAGTACTTC
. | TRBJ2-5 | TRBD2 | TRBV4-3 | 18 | CASSQGRASGIIGETQYF | TGCGCCAGCAGCCAAGGGCGGGCTAGCGGGATAATAGGAGAGACCCAGTACTTC
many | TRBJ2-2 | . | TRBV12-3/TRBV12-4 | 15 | CASSLGAQNTGELFF | TGTGCCAGCAGTTTAGGAGCGCAAAACACCGGGGAGCTGTTTTTT
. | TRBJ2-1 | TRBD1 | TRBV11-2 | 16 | CASSSRTGGNYNEQFF | TGTGCCAGCAGTTCCAGGACAGGGGGTAACTACAATGAGCAGTTCTTC
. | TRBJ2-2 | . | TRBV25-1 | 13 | CASQPGVTGELFF | TGTGCCAGCCAACCGGGGGTCACCGGGGAGCTGTTTTTT
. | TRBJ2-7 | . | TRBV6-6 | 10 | CATLAGEQYF | TGTGCCACCTTAGCTGGCGAGCAGTACTTC